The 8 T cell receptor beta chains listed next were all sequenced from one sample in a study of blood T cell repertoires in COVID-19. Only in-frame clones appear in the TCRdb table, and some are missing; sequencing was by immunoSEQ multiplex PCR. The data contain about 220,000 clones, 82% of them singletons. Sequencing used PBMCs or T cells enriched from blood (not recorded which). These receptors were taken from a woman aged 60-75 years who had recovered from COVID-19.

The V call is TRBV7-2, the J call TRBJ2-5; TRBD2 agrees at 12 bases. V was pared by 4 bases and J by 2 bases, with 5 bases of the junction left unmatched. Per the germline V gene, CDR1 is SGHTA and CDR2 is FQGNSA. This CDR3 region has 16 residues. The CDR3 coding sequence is TGTGCCAGCAGCTCTCGACTAGCGGGGGTACAAGAGACCCAGTACTTC. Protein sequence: CASSSRLAGVQETQYF.

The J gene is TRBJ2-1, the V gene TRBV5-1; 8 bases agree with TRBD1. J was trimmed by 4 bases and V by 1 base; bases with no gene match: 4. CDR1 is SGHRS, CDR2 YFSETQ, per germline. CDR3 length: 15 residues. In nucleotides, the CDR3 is TGCGCCAGCAGCTTGACGACAGGGGCGTACAATGAGCAGTTCTTC. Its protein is CASSLTTGAYNEQFF.

CDR3: CASRGQGAGEKLFF. The CDR3 DNA follows: TGTGCCAGCAGGGGACAGGGGGCTGGTGAAAAACTGTTTTTT. V and J are TRBV2 and TRBJ1-4, with 12 bases aligning to TRBD1. The CDR3 has 14 amino acids. Per the germline V gene, CDR1 is SNHLY and CDR2 is FYNNEI. Germline trimming cut 6 bases from V and 7 bases from J; bases unmatched to any gene: 3.

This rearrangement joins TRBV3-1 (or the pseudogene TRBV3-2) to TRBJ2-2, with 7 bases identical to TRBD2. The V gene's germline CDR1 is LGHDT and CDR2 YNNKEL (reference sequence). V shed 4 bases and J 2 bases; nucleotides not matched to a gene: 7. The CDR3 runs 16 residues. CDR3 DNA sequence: TGTGCCAGCAGCCCCGAGGGCGGGAGTAACACCGGGGAGCTGTTTTTT. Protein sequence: CASSPEGGSNTGELFF.

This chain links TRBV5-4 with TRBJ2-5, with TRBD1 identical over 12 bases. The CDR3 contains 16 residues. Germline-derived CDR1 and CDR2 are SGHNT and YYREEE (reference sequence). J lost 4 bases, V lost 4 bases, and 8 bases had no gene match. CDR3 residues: CASSRGTGGGRETQYF. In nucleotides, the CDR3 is TGTGCCAGCAGCCGCGGGACAGGGGGCGGTCGAGAGACCCAGTACTTC.

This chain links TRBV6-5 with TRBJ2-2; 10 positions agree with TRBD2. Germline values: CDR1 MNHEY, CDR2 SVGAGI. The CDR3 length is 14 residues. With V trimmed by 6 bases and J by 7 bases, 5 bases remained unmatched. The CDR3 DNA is TGTGCCAGCAGAAAAGCGGGAGGGCACGGGGAGCTGTTTTTT. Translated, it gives CASRKAGGHGELFF.

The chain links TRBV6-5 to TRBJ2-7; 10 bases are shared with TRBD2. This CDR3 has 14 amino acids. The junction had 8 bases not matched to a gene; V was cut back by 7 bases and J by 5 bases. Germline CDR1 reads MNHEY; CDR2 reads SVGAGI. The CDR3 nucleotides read TGTGCCAGCATGCGAGCGGGAGGGCGGAACGAGCAGTACTTC. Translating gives CASMRAGGRNEQYF.

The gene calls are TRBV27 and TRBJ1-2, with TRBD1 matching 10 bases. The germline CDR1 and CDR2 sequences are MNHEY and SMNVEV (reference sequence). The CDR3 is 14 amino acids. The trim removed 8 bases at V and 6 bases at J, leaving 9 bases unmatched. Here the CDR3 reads CASRRDRGSDGYTF. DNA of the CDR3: TGTGCCAGCCGCCGGGACAGGGGAAGTGATGGCTACACCTTC.